This T cell receptor beta chain came from a study of early T cells in non-severe SARS-CoV-2 infection. Study-wide context: Alpha and beta chains were unpaired, from unsorted whole-blood bulk RNA. Points from the study as a whole: There was a bias toward anti-spike CD8 responses in VDJdb matching, which missed private and CD4 specificities.

Unique molecular identifiers were added to individual cDNA molecules. One entry per CDR3 protein results from TCRdb running MiXCR on the 5' RACE reads. The data contain fewer than 95,000 distinct CDR3 sequences, 15% to 20% of them singletons. This clonotype was seen ten or more times. Its specificity is unknown. The sample was whole blood, taken at baseline. The receptor was isolated from an adult who was a healthcare worker with PCR-confirmed SARS-CoV-2 infection or an uninfected control (not recorded which).

CDR3: CASSQGGALGAFF. CDR3 in DNA: TGTGCCAGCAGCCAAGGAGGGGCACTGGGAGCTTTCTTT. J is TRBJ1-1 and V is TRBV7-6; possible D gene TRBD1, 5 bases. V lost 5 bases and J 10 bases, leaving 17 bases between the germline ends. The CDR3 consists of 13 residues. Germline V gene sequence: CDR1 SGHVS, CDR2 FNYEAQ.